Listed here are 25 T cell receptor beta chains from one sample, sequenced in a study of blood T cell repertoires in COVID-19. Repertoires were generated with immunoSEQ multiplex PCR, while TCRdb's copy carries only in-frame clones and drops some. The sample shows some 80,000 clones, 88% of them seen only once. Sequencing was performed on peripheral blood. All receptors derive from a human donor in a cohort sampled during active COVID-19.

Ten or more counts support this clone. This rearrangement joins TRBV6-2 or TRBV6-3 to TRBJ1-5; a weak D match, TRBD1 (5 bases). Trimming stripped 4 bases from V and 4 bases from J, with 11 bases between. CDR3 length equals 14 residues. CDR1 is MNHEY and CDR2 is SVGEGT in the germline V gene. CDR3 in DNA: TGTGCCAGCAGTTCTCCAGGGATGAATCAGCCCCAGCATTTT. Protein: CASSSPGMNQPQHF.

The chain is built from TRBV5-1 and TRBJ2-2, with 7 bases that match TRBD2. Trimming took 0 bases from V and 0 from J; bases not matched to a gene: 5. CDR1 SGHRS and CDR2 YFSETQ come from the germline V gene. This CDR3 region has 17 residues. CDR3 in amino acids: CASSLGPSGTNTGELFF. CDR3 bases: TGCGCCAGCAGCTTGGGCCCCAGCGGGACGAACACCGGGGAGCTGTTTTTT.

The chain combines TRBV29-1 with TRBJ1-2, with TRBD1 matching 7 bases. Germline CDR1 is SQVTM and CDR2 is ANQGSEA. Unmatched junction bases numbered 7, after V lost 4 bases and J lost 5 bases. The CDR3 is made up of 13 amino acids. CDR3 coding DNA: TGCAGCGTTGTCAAACCAGGGGGTTATGGCTACACCTTC. It yields the protein CSVVKPGGYGYTF.

CDR3 residues: CASSMTSGRYEQYF. For the CDR3, the DNA is TGTGCCAGCAGCATGACTAGCGGGCGATACGAGCAGTACTTC. This chain links TRBV28 with TRBJ2-7; TRBD2 aligns across 10 bases. This CDR3 is 14 amino acids long. Per the germline V gene, CDR1 is MDHEN and CDR2 is SYDVKM. V shed 6 bases, J shed 4 bases, and the junction held 6 bases outside the gene matches.

The chain carries TRBV15 and TRBJ2-7; 13 bases are a match to TRBD2. Germline trimming cut 1 base from V and 3 bases from J; bases unmatched to any gene: 3. CDR3 size: 16 residues. Germline loops: CDR1 LNHNV, CDR2 YYDKDF (reference sequence). CDR3 sequence: CATSRGTSGRGYEQYF. The CDR3 DNA reads as TGTGCCACCAGCAGAGGGACTAGCGGGAGAGGCTACGAGCAGTACTTC.

The table lists this clone with a count of one. This chain links TRBV14 with TRBJ2-7, with 7 bases lining up with TRBD2. Trimming took 0 bases from V and 7 from J; bases not matched to a gene: 9. The CDR3 contains 15 residues. Germline V gives CDR1 SGHDN, CDR2 FVKESK. CDR3 nucleotide sequence: TGTGCCAGCAGCCAAGATTTTGGGGGGGAACAGGAGCAGTACTTC. This gives the protein CASSQDFGGEQEQYF.

The rearrangement uses TRBV28 and TRBJ2-5, with a weak D call TRBD2 (6 bases). Per germline, CDR1 MDHEN and CDR2 SYDVKM. Trimming stripped 5 bases from V and 0 bases from J, with 7 bases between. The CDR3 is 13 amino acids. CDR3 region: CASSASDQETQYF. The DNA for the CDR3 is TGTGCCAGCAGTGCTAGCGACCAAGAGACCCAGTACTTC.

The chain links TRBV18 to TRBJ1-2, with TRBD1 identical over 7 bases. The V gene's germline CDR1 is KGHSH and CDR2 LQKENI. The V gene end was trimmed by 3 bases and the J gene end by 3 bases; junction bases not matched to a gene: 1. CDR3 length: 13 amino acids. For the CDR3, the DNA is TGTGCCAGCTCACCTCAGGGGGACTATGGCTACACCTTC. Protein sequence: CASSPQGDYGYTF.

The chain uses TRBV9 and TRBJ2-1; no definite D call. In germline, CDR1 is SGDLS, CDR2 YYNGEE. Trimming cost V 0 bases and J 0 bases, with 10 bases left between them. The CDR3 spans 16 residues. CDR3 sequence: CASSVDPRSSYNEQFF. CDR3 DNA: TGTGCCAGCAGCGTAGACCCCCGCAGCTCCTACAATGAGCAGTTCTTC.

This rearrangement joins TRBV5-6 to TRBJ2-3; D gene uncertain. This CDR3 region has 14 residues. Trimming took 1 base from V and 6 from J, leaving 12 bases between them. Per the germline V gene, CDR1 is SGHDT and CDR2 is YYEEEE. The CDR3 here is CASSLSRHEDTQYF. CDR3 nucleotides: TGTGCCAGCAGCTTGTCCAGACACGAGGATACGCAGTATTTT.

This clone was seen a few times. CDR3 sequence (DNA): TGTGCCAGCAGCCCCACCCCCTCGACAGGGGGTAGATATGGCTACACCTTC. Its protein product is CASSPTPSTGGRYGYTF. The J gene is TRBJ1-2, the V gene TRBV3-1 (or the pseudogene TRBV3-2); the match to TRBD1 covers 9 bases. CDR1 LGHDT and CDR2 YNNKEL come from the germline V gene (reference sequence). Trimming cost V 4 bases and J 5 bases; bases outside gene matches: 14. The CDR3 is 17 residues long.

The rearrangement joins TRBV7-2 to TRBJ2-1; a possible D gene is TRBD2 (5 bases). Germline V CDR1 and CDR2: SGHTA, FQGNSA. V shed 4 bases and J shed 7 bases, with 11 bases lying between them. The CDR3 contains 13 residues. In nucleotides, the CDR3 is TGTGCCAGCAGCTCCAGAAGCGGAAATGAGCAGTTCTTC. Its protein product is CASSSRSGNEQFF.

The rearrangement joins TRBV20-1 to TRBJ1-4; D is undetermined. The CDR3 is 13 amino acids. V lost 3 bases and J 5 bases, leaving 10 bases between the germline ends. Germline CDR1 and CDR2: DFQATT and SNEGSKA (reference sequence). As DNA, the CDR3 is TGCAGTGCTAGTAGCGGGCTCAATGAAAAACTGTTTTTT. Translation: CSASSGLNEKLFF.

The chain uses TRBV28 and TRBJ1-5, with unresolved D. CDR1 and CDR2 from the germline V gene are MDHEN and SYDVKM. The V and J ends lost 2 bases and 4 bases respectively, with 12 bases between them. The length of the CDR3 is 15 residues. CDR3 coding DNA: TGTGCCAGCAGTTTAAGTCGAGGTGTGAATCAGCCCCAGCATTTT. Amino acid sequence: CASSLSRGVNQPQHF. Looking up the rest from reference TRBV28 and TRBJ1-5 gives the full variable domain: DVKVTQSSRYLVKRTGEKVFLECVQDMDHENMFWYRQDPGLGLRLIYFSYDVKMKEKGDIPEGYSVSREKKERFSLILESASTNQTSMYLCASSLSRGVNQPQHFGDGTRLSIL.

CDR3 coding DNA: TGTGCCAGCAGTTTCGGGGGGTGGTATGGCTACACCTTC. Its protein is CASSFGGWYGYTF. The genes are TRBV27 and TRBJ1-2; weak D call: TRBD1 (5 bases). This CDR3 comprises 13 residues. Germline CDR1 reads MNHEY; CDR2 reads SMNVEV (reference sequence). The V end lost 3 bases, the J end lost 5 bases, and 10 bases lay between the germline ends.

A remark on this clone: The junction departs from germline at one end; a sequencing error may be responsible. The chain recombines TRBV5-1 with TRBJ2-2; perhaps TRBD2 as D (5 bases). The CDR3 sequence is 13 residues long. Germline lookup yields CDR1 SGHRS and CDR2 YFSETQ. The CDR3 region is CASMGSAHRGAVF. CDR3 nucleotides: TGCGCCAGCATGGGCAGTGCGCACCGGGGAGCTGTTTTT.

This clone showed up just once. The chain carries TRBV19 and TRBJ1-5, with a weak D call TRBD1 (5 bases). V lost 4 bases and J 0 bases, leaving 13 bases between the germline ends. The V gene's germline CDR1 is LNHDA and CDR2 SQIVND (reference sequence). This CDR3 is built from 16 residues. The CDR3 nucleotides read TGTGCCAGTAGTAGCCAGGGAGGCCGTAGCAATCAGCCCCAGCATTTT. It translates to CASSSQGGRSNQPQHF.

Ten or more counts support this clone. This chain links TRBV7-2 with TRBJ2-5; 8 nucleotides match TRBD2. Germline CDR1 SGHTA, CDR2 FQGNSA. The CDR3 totals 15 residues. V gave up 0 bases and J gave up 1 base; unmatched junction bases: 1. The CDR3 sequence is CASSLAGTSQETQYF. The CDR3 coding sequence is TGTGCCAGCAGCTTAGCCGGGACTAGCCAAGAGACCCAGTACTTC.

V usage is TRBV11-2 and J usage is TRBJ2-5; D remains unclear. This CDR3 has 14 amino acids. Per germline, CDR1 SGHAT and CDR2 FQNNGV. Trimming removed 0 bases at V and 0 bases at J, with 5 bases between. This CDR3 reads CASSLEAYQETQYF. The CDR3 DNA is TGTGCCAGCAGCTTAGAAGCGTACCAAGAGACCCAGTACTTC.

The rearrangement uses TRBV4-1 and TRBJ1-2, with D perhaps TRBD1 (5 bases). The germline V gene encodes CDR1 MGHRA and CDR2 YSYEKL. The CDR3 covers 16 residues. V was trimmed by 0 bases and J by 0 bases, leaving 11 bases between them. CDR3 DNA sequence: TGCGCCAGCAGCCAAGAACCAGGGCCCGCTAACTATGGCTACACCTTC. It encodes CASSQEPGPANYGYTF.

V usage is TRBV3-1 (or the pseudogene TRBV3-2) and J usage is TRBJ2-5; 8 bases map to TRBD1. Germline V gene data show CDR1 as LGHDT and CDR2 as YNNKEL (reference sequence). This CDR3 contains 14 residues. The J segment lost 5 bases and the V segment lost 3 bases, leaving 5 bases of the junction unmatched. This CDR3 is CASSHSGTGETQYF. The CDR3 DNA follows: TGTGCCAGCAGCCATAGTGGGACAGGCGAGACCCAGTACTTC.

This chain joins TRBV6-5 and TRBJ2-7, with 7 bases matching TRBD2. This CDR3 has 14 residues. V shed 5 bases, J shed 2 bases, and the junction held 6 bases outside the gene matches. From germline, CDR1 is MNHEY and CDR2 SVGAGI. The CDR3 coding sequence is TGTGCCAGCAGTCCAGGACTAGTGCCCTACGAGCAGTACTTC. This codes for CASSPGLVPYEQYF.

CDR3 residues: CASRPGGERNTEAFF. CDR3 nucleotide sequence: TGTGCCAGCAGGCCCGGCGGGGAACGGAACACTGAAGCTTTCTTT. This chain links TRBV27 with TRBJ1-1; D not resolved. Trimming removed 6 bases from V and 1 base from J, with 15 bases in between. Germline CDR1 and CDR2: MNHEY and SMNVEV (reference sequence). This CDR3 is 15 amino acids long.

The rearrangement links TRBV18 to TRBJ2-3; the D gene is possibly TRBD2 (6 bases). The CDR3 covers 17 residues. Germline lookup yields CDR1 KGHSH and CDR2 LQKENI. The V end was cut by 0 bases, the J end by 4 bases, with 17 bases between. The CDR3 region has the DNA TGTGCCAGCTCACCACCCGGGCAGGGAGGAGGAGCAGATACGCAGTATTTT. Protein sequence: CASSPPGQGGGADTQYF.

This chain joins TRBV6-1 and TRBJ1-5; tentatively, D is TRBD1 (6 bases). This CDR3 is built from 17 residues. The germline CDR1 and CDR2 sequences are MNHNS and SASEGT. V shed 2 bases and J shed 3 bases, with 17 bases lying between them. The CDR3 loop reads CASSEPRWGGANQPQHF. DNA for the CDR3: TGTGCCAGCAGTGAACCTAGGTGGGGGGGGGCCAATCAGCCCCAGCATTTT.